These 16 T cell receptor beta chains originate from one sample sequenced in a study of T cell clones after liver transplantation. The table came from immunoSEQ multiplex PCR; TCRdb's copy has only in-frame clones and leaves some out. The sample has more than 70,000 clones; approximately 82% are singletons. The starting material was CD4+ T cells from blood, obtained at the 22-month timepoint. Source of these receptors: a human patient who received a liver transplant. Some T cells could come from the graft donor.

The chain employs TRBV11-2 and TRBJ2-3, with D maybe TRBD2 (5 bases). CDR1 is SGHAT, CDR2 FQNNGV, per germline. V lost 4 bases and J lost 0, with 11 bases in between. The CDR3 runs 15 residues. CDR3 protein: CASSSPRLSTDTQYF. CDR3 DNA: TGTGCCAGCAGCTCCCCCCGACTAAGCACAGATACGCAGTATTTT.

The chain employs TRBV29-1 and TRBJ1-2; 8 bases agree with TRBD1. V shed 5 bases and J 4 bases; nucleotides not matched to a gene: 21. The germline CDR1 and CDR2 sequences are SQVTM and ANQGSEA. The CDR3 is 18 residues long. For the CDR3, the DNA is TGCAGCGTTCCCCCAGGGCTAACCCGGGACAGGTACAGCTATGGCTACACCTTC. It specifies CSVPPGLTRDRYSYGYTF. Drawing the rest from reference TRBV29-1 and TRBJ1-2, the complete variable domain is SAVISQKPSRDICQRGTSLTIQCQVDSQVTMMFWYRQQPGQSLTLIATANQGSEATYESGFVIDKFPISRPNLTFSTLTVSNMSPEDSSIYLCSVPPGLTRDRYSYGYTFGSGTRLTVV.

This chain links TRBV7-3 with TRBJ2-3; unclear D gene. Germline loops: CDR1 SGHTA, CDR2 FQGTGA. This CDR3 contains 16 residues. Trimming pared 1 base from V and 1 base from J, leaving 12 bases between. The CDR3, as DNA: TGTGCCAGCAGCTTAAATTCAGGCGGACGCACAGATACGCAGTATTTT. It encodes CASSLNSGGRTDTQYF.

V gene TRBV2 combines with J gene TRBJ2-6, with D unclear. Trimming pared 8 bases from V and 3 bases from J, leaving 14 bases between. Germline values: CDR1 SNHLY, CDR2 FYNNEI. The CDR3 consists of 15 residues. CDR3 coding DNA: TGTGCCAGCGCAGGTACATCACGTGGGGCCAACGTCCTGACTTTC. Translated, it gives CASAGTSRGANVLTF.

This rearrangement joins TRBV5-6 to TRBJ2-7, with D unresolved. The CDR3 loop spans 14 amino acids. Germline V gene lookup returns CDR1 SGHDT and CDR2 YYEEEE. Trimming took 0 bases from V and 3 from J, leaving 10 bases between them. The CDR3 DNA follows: TGTGCCAGCAGCTTGGGGATTCAAGGCTACGAGCAGTACTTC. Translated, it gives CASSLGIQGYEQYF. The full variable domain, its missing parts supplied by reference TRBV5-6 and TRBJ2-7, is DAGVTQSPTHLIKTRGQQVTLRCSPKSGHDTVSWYQQALGQGPQFIFQYYEEEERQRGNFPDRFSGHQFPNYSSELNVNALLLGDSALYLCASSLGIQGYEQYFGPGTRLTVT.

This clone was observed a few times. This CDR3 reads CASSSQSGTGAEAFF. The CDR3 nucleotides read TGTGCCAGCAGCTCACAATCCGGGACAGGGGCTGAAGCTTTCTTT. The chain has TRBV7-3 and TRBJ1-1; TRBD1 matches 10 bases. Germline CDR1 and CDR2: SGHTA and FQGTGA. This CDR3 spans 15 amino acids. Losses at the gene ends were 4 bases for V and 6 bases for J; bases not matched to a gene: 8.

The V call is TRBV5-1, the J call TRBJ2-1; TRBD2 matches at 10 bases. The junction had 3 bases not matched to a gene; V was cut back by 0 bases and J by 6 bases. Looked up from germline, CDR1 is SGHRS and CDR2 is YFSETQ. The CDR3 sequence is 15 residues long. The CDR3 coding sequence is TGCGCCAGCAGCTTGGTAGGGACTAGCGTCAATGAGCAGTTCTTC. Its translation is CASSLVGTSVNEQFF.

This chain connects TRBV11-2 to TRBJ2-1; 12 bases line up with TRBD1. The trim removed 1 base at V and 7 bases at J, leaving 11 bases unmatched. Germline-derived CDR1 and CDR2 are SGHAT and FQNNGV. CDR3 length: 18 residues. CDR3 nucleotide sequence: TGTGCCAGCAGCTTAGTCAATAGGGGGACAGGGGGCGGGAATGAGCAGTTCTTC. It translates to CASSLVNRGTGGGNEQFF.

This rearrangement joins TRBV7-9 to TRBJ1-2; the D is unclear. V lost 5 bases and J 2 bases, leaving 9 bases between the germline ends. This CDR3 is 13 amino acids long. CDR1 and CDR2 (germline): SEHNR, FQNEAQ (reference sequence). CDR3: CASSADWNYGYTF. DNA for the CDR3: TGTGCCAGCAGCGCCGACTGGAACTATGGCTACACCTTC.

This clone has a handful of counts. Here the CDR3 DNA reads TGCAGCGTTGAAAGTGGGGCAGGGAACGACTACACCTTC. This encodes CSVESGAGNDYTF. The chain links TRBV29-1 to TRBJ1-2; weak D call: TRBD1 (5 bases). The germline V and J ends were trimmed by 2 bases and 10 bases, with 17 bases remaining between them. Germline V gene sequence: CDR1 SQVTM, CDR2 ANQGSEA. The CDR3 is 13 residues long.

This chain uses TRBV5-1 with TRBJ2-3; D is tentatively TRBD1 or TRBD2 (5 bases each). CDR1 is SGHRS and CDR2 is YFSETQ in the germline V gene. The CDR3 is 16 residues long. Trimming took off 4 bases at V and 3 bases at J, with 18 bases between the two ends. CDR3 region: CASSTGPASRTDTQYF. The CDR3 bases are TGCGCCAGCAGCACGGGGCCGGCGTCAAGAACAGATACGCAGTATTTT.

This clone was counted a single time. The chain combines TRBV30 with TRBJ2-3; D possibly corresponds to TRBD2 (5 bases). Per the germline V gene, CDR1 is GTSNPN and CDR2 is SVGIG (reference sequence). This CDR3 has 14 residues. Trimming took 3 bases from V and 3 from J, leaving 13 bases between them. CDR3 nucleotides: TGTGCCTGGAGAAGGGAGAAGGAGACAGATACGCAGTATTTT. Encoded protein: CAWRREKETDTQYF.

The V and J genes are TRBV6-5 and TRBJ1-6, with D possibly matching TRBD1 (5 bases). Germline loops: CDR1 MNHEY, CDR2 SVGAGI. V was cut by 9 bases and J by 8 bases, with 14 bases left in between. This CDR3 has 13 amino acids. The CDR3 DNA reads TGTGCCAGTAACAGGATCGGGGATTCACCCCTCCACTTT. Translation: CASNRIGDSPLHF.

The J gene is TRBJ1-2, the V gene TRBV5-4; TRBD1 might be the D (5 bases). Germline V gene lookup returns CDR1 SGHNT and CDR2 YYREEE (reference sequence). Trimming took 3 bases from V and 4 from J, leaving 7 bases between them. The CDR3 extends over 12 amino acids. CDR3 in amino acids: CASSSTVYGYTF. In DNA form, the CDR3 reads TGTGCCAGCAGCTCGACAGTCTATGGCTACACCTTC.

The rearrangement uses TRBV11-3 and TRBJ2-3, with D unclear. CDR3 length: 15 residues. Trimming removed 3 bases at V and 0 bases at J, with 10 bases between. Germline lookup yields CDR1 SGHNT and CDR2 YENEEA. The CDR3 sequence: CASSFSRSSTDTQYF. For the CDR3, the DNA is TGTGCCAGCAGCTTCTCGAGATCTAGCACAGATACGCAGTATTTT.

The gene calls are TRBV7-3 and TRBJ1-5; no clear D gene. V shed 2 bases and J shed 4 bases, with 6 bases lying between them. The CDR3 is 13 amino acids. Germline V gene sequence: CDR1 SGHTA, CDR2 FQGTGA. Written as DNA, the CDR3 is TGTGCCAGCAGCTTAGCAGTTAATCAGCCCCAGCATTTT. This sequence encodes CASSLAVNQPQHF.